A selection of T cell receptor beta chains follows, all from one sample in a study of metastatic and nonmetastatic thyroid tumors. TCRdb reprocessed the PCR reads using MiXCR. The table shows tens of thousands of clones, with over 9.5% occurring only once. The sequenced sample consisted of blood. All receptors derive from a female donor with papillary thyroid cancer or a benign thyroid nodule (not recorded which). Some clones in this sample may be carry-over from other donors' samples. Each CDR3 is given with its conserved first and last residue. Fields, in order: clone size, D gene, V gene, J gene, CDR3 DNA, CDR3 protein. The D gene is left open where the match is weak. Clone size is shown for a subset of rows, as once, few, many or a class of expanded clone.

>many|NA|TRBV25-1|TRBJ1-1
TGTGCCAGCAGTGAATATCCAGAGAACACTGAAGCTTTCTTT
CASSEYPENTEAFF
>many|TRBD2|TRBV5-1|TRBJ2-7
TGCGCCAGCAGCTTGTCGGGGGGAGGCTACGAGCAGTACTTC
CASSLSGGGYEQYF
>many|TRBD2|TRBV9|TRBJ2-1
TGTGCCAGCAGCAGGACTAGCGGCGCTGATGAGCAGTTCTTC
CASSRTSGADEQFF
>many|TRBD2|TRBV28|TRBJ2-7
TGTGCCAGCAGTTTAGAGGCTAGCGGGATGAACGAGCAGTACTTC
CASSLEASGMNEQYF
>many|NA|TRBV6-2/TRBV6-3|TRBJ1-6
TGTGCCAGCAGTTACCGGAGGACAGAGATTAATTCACCCCTCCACTTT
CASSYRRTEINSPLHF
>many|NA|TRBV7-2|TRBJ1-1
TGTGCCAGCAGCGCGACAGCTAACACTGAAGCTTTCTTT
CASSATANTEAFF
>many|NA|TRBV24-1|TRBJ2-3
TGTGCCACCAGTGATTTTGGCGGGACAGATACGCAGTATTTT
CATSDFGGTDTQYF
>NA|NA|TRBV4-1|TRBJ1-2
TGCGCCAGCAGCCAAAGAGCTGCACCCGAGTCACCGGGATTTGGCTACATCTTC
CASSQRAAPESPGFGYIF
>many|TRBD1|TRBV5-6|TRBJ1-6
TGTGCCAGCAGCTTTGGGACAGGTACCTATAATTCACCCCTCCACTTT
CASSFGTGTYNSPLHF
>many|NA|TRBV7-6|TRBJ1-5
TGTGCCAGCAGCATGGTTATAGAAGGGCAGCCCCAGCATTTT
CASSMVIEGQPQHF
>NA|TRBD1|TRBV6-1|TRBJ1-5
TGCGCCAGCATTGATCTAGGCAGGGGGGTCGGCAATCAGCCCCAGCATTTT
CASIDLGRGVGNQPQHF
>many|NA|TRBV3-1|TRBJ2-5
TGTGCCAGCAGCCTACTGAGGGGACAAGAGACCCAGTACTTC
CASSLLRGQETQYF
>many|TRBD1|TRBV28|TRBJ1-1
TGTGCCAGCAGCAAGACAGGGGTGAACACTGAAGCTTTCTTT
CASSKTGVNTEAFF
>many|NA|TRBV10-3|TRBJ2-2
TGTGCCATCAGCAAGACGGGGGAGCTGTTTTTT
CAISKTGELFF
>many|TRBD2|TRBV20-1|TRBJ2-3
TGCAGTGCTACAGGAGCGGGAGCCACAGATACGCAGTATTTT
CSATGAGATDTQYF
>NA|NA|TRBV7-6|TRBJ1-1
TGTGCCAGCAGCTTATTTCCCGCAACCGAAGAAGCTTTCTTT
CASSLFPATEEAFF
>NA|TRBD2|TRBV2|TRBJ2-3
TGTGCCAGCAATCAAGCGGGAGGGCCCACAGATACGCAGTATTTT
CASNQAGGPTDTQYF
>many|NA|TRBV11-2|TRBJ2-1
TGTGCCAGCAGCTTAGGCTTTAGCAAGGGGCAGTTCTTC
CASSLGFSKGQFF
>many|NA|TRBV6-2/TRBV6-3|TRBJ2-7
TGTGCCAGCAGTTACTCGATTCGCCTAGCGAGCTCCTACGAGCAGTACTTC
CASSYSIRLASSYEQYF
>many|NA|TRBV19|TRBJ1-1
TGTGCCAGTAGATTTAGACAGGAGTCTACTATGAACACTGAAGCTTTCTTT
CASRFRQESTMNTEAFF
>many|NA|TRBV6-1|TRBJ1-1
TGTGCCAGCACTTCCACCCGGACAGCCGGCACTGAAGCTTTCTTT
CASTSTRTAGTEAFF
>many|TRBD1|TRBV5-6|TRBJ2-1
TGTGCCAGCAGCTCCGACAGGGGGAGCTCCTACAATGAGCAGTTCTTC
CASSSDRGSSYNEQFF
>NA|NA|TRBV4-3|TRBJ2-2
TGCGCCAGCATCCCGGCCCCTGGCGACACCGGGGAGCTGTTTTTT
CASIPAPGDTGELFF
>many|NA|TRBV7-3|TRBJ2-2
TGTGCCAGCAGCAAACGAGGGTCCGGGGAGCTGTTTTTT
CASSKRGSGELFF